The T cell receptor delta chain described here comes from a study of gamma-delta T cells after stem cell transplantation. TCRdb fed the RT-PCR reads to CATT. The sample has 1,500 to 2,000 delta-chain clones; under 7% are singletons. This clone was seen a handful of times. A far more abundant clone sits one base away, making this likely a read error. Other nucleotide sequences in the sample specify the same CDR3. V lost 0 bases and J lost 1; bases outside the gene matches: 17. The germline V gene encodes CDR1 GEAIGNYY and CDR2 EKD. This CDR3 is 22 amino acids long. The chain recombines TRDV2 with TRDJ3; the match to TRDD3 covers 7 bases. This clonotype was sampled from a human donor. It is not recorded whose cells these are; they may come from a transplant donor. What was sequenced was gamma-delta T cells. The CDR3 reads CACDTAWGSDDPESWDTRQMFF. CDR3 nucleotides: TGTGCCTGTGACACCGCCTGGGGGTCCGACGACCCAGAATCCTGGGACACCCGACAGATGTTTTTC.